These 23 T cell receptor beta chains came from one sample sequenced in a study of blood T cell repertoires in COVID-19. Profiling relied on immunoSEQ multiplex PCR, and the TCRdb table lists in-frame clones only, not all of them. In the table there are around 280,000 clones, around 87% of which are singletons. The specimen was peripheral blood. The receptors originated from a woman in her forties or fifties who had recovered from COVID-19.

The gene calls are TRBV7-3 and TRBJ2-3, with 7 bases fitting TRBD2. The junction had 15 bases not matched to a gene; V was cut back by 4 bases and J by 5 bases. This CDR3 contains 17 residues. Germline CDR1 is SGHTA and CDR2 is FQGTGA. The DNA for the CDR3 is TGTGCCAGCAGCTCCCGATTGGCGGGAGCCCCGGGAGATACGCAGTATTTT. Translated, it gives CASSSRLAGAPGDTQYF.

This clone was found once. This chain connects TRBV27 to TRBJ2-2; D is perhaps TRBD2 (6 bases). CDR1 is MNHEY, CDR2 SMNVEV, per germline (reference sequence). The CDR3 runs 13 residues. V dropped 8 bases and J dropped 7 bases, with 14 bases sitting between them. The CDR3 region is CASVASAHGELFF. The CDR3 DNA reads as TGTGCCAGCGTCGCTAGCGCCCACGGGGAGCTGTTTTTT.

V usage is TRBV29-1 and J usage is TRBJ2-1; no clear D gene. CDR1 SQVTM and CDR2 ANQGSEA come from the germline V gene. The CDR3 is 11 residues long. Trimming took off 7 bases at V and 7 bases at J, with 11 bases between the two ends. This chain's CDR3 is CSASLVNEQFF. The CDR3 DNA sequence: TGCAGCGCATCCCTAGTAAATGAGCAGTTCTTC.

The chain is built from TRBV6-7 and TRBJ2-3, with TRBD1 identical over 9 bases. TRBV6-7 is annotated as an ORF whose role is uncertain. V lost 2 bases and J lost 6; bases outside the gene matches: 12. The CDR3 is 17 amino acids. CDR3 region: CASSYTARTGDDDTQYF. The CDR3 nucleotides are TGTGCCAGCAGTTACACCGCCCGGACAGGGGATGATGATACGCAGTATTTT.

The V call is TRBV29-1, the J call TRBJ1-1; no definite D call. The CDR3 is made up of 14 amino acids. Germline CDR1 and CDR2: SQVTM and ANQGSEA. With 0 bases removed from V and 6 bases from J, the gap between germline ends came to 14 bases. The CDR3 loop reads CSVEEGRGLAEAFF. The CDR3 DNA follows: TGCAGCGTTGAAGAAGGCCGAGGGTTAGCTGAAGCTTTCTTT.

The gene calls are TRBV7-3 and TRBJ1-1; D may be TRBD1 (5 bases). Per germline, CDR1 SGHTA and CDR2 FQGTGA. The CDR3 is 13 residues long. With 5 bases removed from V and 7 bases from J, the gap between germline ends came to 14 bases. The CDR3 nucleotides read TGTGCCAGCAGCGTATCAGGGAAAGGTGAAGCTTTCTTT. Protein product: CASSVSGKGEAFF.

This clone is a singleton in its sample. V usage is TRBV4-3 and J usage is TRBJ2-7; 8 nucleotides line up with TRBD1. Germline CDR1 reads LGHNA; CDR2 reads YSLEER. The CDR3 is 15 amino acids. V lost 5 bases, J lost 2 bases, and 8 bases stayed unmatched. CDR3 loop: CASSYYRGTTYEQYF. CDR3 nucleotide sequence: TGCGCCAGCAGCTACTACAGGGGGACAACCTACGAGCAGTACTTC.

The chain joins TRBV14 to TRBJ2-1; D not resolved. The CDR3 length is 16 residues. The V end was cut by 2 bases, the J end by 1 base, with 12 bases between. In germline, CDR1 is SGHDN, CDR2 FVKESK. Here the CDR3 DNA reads TGTGCCAGCAGCCAATTAGGAGCAGTTTCCTACAATGAGCAGTTCTTC. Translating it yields CASSQLGAVSYNEQFF.

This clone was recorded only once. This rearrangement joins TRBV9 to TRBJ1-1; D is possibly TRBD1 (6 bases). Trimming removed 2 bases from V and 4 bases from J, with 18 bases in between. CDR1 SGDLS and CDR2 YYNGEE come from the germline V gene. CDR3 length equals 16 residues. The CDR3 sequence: CASSVGSGGLGTEAFF. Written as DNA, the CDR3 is TGTGCCAGCAGCGTCGGGTCCGGGGGGCTAGGCACTGAAGCTTTCTTT.

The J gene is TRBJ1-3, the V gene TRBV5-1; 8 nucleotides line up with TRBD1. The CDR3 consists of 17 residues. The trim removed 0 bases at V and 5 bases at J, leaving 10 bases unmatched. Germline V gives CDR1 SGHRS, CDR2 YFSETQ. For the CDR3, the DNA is TGCGCCAGCAGCTTGGGACAGGGGAAGGTTTCAAGAAACACCATATATTTT. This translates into CASSLGQGKVSRNTIYF.

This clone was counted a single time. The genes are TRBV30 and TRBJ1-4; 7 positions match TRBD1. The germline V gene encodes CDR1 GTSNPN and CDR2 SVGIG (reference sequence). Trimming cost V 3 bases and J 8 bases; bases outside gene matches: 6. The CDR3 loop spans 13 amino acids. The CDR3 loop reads CAWRRRDSEKLFF. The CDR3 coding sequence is TGTGCCTGGAGGCGCCGGGACAGCGAAAAACTGTTTTTT. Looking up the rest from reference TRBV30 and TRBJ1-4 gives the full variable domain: SQTIHQWPATLVQPVGSPLSLECTVEGTSNPNLYWYRQAAGRGLQLLFYSVGIGQISSEVPQNLSASRPQDRQFILSSKKLLLSDSGFYLCAWRRRDSEKLFFGSGTQLSVL.

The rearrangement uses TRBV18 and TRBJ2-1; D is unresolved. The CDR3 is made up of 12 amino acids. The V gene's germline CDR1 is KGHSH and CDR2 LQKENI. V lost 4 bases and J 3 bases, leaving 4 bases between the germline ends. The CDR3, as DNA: TGTGCCAGCTCACGGAGCTACAATGAGCAGTTCTTC. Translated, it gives CASSRSYNEQFF.

In DNA, the CDR3 is TGTGCCAGCAGTTTGTGGGGGAGGATGGAGTTCGACGAGCAGTACTTC. Translating it yields CASSLWGRMEFDEQYF. The rearrangement joins TRBV27 to TRBJ2-7; weak D call: TRBD2 (6 bases). In germline, CDR1 is MNHEY, CDR2 SMNVEV (reference sequence). Trimming cost V 3 bases and J 5 bases, with 20 bases left between them. CDR3 length: 16 residues.

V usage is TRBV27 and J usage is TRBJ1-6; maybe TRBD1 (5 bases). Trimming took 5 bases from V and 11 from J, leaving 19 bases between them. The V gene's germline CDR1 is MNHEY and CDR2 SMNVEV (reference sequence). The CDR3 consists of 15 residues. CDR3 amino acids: CASSPTGGTAPPLHF. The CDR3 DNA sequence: TGTGCCAGCAGTCCTACGGGGGGGACCGCTCCACCCCTCCACTTT.

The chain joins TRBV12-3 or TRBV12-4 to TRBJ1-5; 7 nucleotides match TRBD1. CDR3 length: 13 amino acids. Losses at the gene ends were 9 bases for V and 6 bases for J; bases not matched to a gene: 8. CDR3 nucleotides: TGTGCCAGTGGAACAGGGGAGGTTCAGCCCCAGCATTTT. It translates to CASGTGEVQPQHF.

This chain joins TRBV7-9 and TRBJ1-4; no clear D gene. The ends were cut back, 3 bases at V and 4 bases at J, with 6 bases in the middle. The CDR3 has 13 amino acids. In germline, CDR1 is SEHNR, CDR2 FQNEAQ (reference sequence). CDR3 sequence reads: CASSFMSNEKLFF. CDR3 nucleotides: TGTGCCAGCAGCTTCATGAGTAATGAAAAACTGTTTTTT.

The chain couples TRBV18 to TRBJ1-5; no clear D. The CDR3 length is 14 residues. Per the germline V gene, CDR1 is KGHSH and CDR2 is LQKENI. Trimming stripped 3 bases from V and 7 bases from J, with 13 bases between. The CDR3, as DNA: TGTGCCAGCTCACCGGCGCAGGTGGTCCAGCCCCAGCATTTT. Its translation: CASSPAQVVQPQHF.

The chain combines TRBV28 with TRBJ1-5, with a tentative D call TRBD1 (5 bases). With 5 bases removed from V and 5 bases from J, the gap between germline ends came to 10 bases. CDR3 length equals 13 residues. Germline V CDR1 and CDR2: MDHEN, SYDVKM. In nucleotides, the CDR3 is TGTGCCAGCAGTACCGACAGTTATCAGCCCCAGCATTTT. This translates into CASSTDSYQPQHF.

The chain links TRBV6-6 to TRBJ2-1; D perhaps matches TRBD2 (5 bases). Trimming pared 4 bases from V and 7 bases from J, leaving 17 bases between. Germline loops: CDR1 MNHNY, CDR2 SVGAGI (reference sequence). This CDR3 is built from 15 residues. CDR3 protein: CASSWELEKINEQFF. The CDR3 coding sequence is TGTGCCAGCAGTTGGGAGCTAGAAAAGATAAATGAGCAGTTCTTC.

The CDR3 DNA sequence: TGTGCCAGCAGTTACGGGGACTACTACGAGCAGTACTTC. Translation: CASSYGDYYEQYF. V and J are TRBV6-2 or TRBV6-3 and TRBJ2-7; TRBD2 matches at 7 bases. CDR1 is MNHEY and CDR2 is SVGEGT in the germline V gene. The V gene end was trimmed by 2 bases and the J gene end by 3 bases; junction bases not matched to a gene: 1. The CDR3 totals 13 residues.

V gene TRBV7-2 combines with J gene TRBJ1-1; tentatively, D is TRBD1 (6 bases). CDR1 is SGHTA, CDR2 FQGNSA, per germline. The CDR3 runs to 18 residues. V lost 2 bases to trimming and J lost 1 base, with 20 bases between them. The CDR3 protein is CASSLILAGELPNTEAFF. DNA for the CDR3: TGTGCCAGCAGCTTAATTTTGGCAGGGGAACTACCGAACACTGAAGCTTTCTTT.

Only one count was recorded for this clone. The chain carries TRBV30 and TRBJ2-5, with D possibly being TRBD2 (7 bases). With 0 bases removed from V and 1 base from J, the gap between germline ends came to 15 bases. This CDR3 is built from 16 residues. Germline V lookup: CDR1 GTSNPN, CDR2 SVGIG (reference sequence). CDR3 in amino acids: CAWSVRLGGVQETQYF. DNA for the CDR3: TGTGCCTGGAGTGTACGGTTAGGGGGGGTCCAAGAGACCCAGTACTTC. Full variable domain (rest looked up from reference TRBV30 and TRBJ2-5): SQTIHQWPATLVQPVGSPLSLECTVEGTSNPNLYWYRQAAGRGLQLLFYSVGIGQISSEVPQNLSASRPQDRQFILSSKKLLLSDSGFYLCAWSVRLGGVQETQYFGPGTRLLVL.

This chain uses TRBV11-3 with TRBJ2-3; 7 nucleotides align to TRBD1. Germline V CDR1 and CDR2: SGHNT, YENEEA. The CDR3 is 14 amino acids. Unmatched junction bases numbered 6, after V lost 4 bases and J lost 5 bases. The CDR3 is CASSSRDSGDTQYF. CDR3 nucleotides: TGTGCCAGCAGCTCCCGGGACAGCGGAGATACGCAGTATTTT.